These 2 T cell receptor gamma chains share one sample of origin, sequenced in a study of Vδ1+ human thymocytes. The study's findings and limits: Thymic TRG and TRD repertoires appeared highly polyclonal.

Sequences come from RNA converted to cDNA by reverse transcription. The CDR3 regions were amplified by multiplex PCR from V-gene primers to a constant-region primer. With CATT, TCRdb re-called clones from the multiplex PCR reads. The sample lists thousands of gamma-chain clones; roughly 40% were seen once. No antigen has been identified for these receptors. Source material: Vdelta1+ gamma-delta thymocytes from the thymus. The subset here: FACS-sorted CD3+ TCRalphabeta- TCRVdelta1+ TCRVdelta2- thymocytes. Receptors originate from a boy in the first two years of life who had congenital heart surgery.

The table lists this clone with a few counts. The gene calls are TRGV9 and TRGJ1 or TRGJ2. The V gene's germline CDR1 is GITISATS and CDR2 ISYDGTV (reference sequence). Trimming took 0 bases from V and 8 from J; bases not matched to a gene: 10. This CDR3 is built from 14 residues. DNA for the CDR3: TGTGCCTTGTGGGAGGTGCTAGGTGGGCATAAGAAACTCTTT. As protein: CALWEVLGGHKKLF.

No V gene was called, and the J gene is TRGJ1 or TRGJ2. This CDR3 is 12 amino acids long. CDR3 nucleotide sequence: TGTGCCACCTTTGATATGTCTAGGGAGAAACTCTTT. It translates to CATFDMSREKLF.